This T cell receptor beta chain was sequenced during a study of cytomegalovirus exposure and HLA in healthy donors. Overall study results and limits: TCR beta chains numbering some 160 were designated cytomegalovirus-associated. As confirmed in vitro, three CMV-associated chains were specific for CMV antigens. For most TCR sequences rarity was the rule, although some public TCRs occurred in many donors.

Points on this clone: As yet, its antigen is unknown.

This table comes from immunoSEQ multiplex PCR, and its TCRdb copy is limited to in-frame clones, with some not included. The sample consists of some 140,000 clones, 85% to 90% of them appearing once. The CDR3 has 14 residues. The germline gives CDR1 SGHDN, CDR2 FVKESK. V shed 4 bases and J shed 4 bases, with 12 bases lying between them. J is TRBJ2-3 and V is TRBV14; D is possibly TRBD2 (6 bases). The TCR originated in a human donor in good health. Material: PBMCs. The CDR3 loop is CASSPSGGPDTQYF. CDR3 nucleotide sequence: TGTGCCAGCAGCCCATCCGGGGGACCAGATACGCAGTATTTT.